This TCR beta chain was profiled in a study of OX40 agonist ivuxolimab in advanced cancers. Background on the study: The dose-escalation cohort was around 83% male, with a mean age of approximately 61 years, ranging roughly 20 to 90. People who had prior anti-PD-1, anti-PD-L1 or anti-CTLA-4 therapy could take part, and under 50% had some.

Germline lookup yields CDR1 SNHLY and CDR2 FYNNEI. V dropped 6 bases and J dropped 0 bases, with 11 bases sitting between them. The CDR3 covers 14 residues. Sequencing used immunoSEQ multiplex PCR; TCRdb keeps in-frame clones, though not all of them. The repertoire has roughly 87,000 clones, approximately 90% of them found once; the top ten carry 0.7% to 0.9%. Samples of blood were obtained at baseline, on cycle 4 day 1, and on cycle 7 day 1. The gene calls are TRBV2 and TRBJ2-5; maybe TRBD1 (5 bases). The source of this sequence is an adult with an advanced solid tumor such as melanoma, head and neck, liver or kidney cancer. The material sequenced was CD4+ or CD8+ T cells sorted from blood, taken in a trial of the OX40 agonist ivuxolimab. The CDR3 nucleotides read TGTGCCAGCAGGCAACAGGCTTACCAAGAGACCCAGTACTTC. Amino acid sequence: CASRQQAYQETQYF.